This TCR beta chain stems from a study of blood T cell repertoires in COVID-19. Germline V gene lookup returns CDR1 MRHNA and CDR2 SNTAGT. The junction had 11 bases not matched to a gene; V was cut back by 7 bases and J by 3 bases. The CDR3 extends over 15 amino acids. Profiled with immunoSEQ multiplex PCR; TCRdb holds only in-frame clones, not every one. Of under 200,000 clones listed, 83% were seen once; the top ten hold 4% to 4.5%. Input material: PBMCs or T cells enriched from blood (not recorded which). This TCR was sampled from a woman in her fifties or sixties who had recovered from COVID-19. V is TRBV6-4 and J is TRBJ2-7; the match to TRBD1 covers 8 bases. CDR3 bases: TGTGCCAGCACCGACAGCTCACAGGGGGACTACGAGCAGTACGTC. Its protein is CASTDSSQGDYEQYV.